The 20 T cell receptor beta chains below were found in one sample sequenced in a study of blood T cell repertoires in COVID-19. TCRdb keeps only in-frame clones here, not all; method: immunoSEQ multiplex PCR. The profile shows 20,000 to 30,000 clones, approximately 92% of them singletons. Sequenced material: peripheral blood. These receptors came from a human donor in a cohort sampled during active COVID-19.

There are a few counts of this clone. The CDR3 nucleotides read TGTGCCAGCAGCTTTGGACAGGGGGCGACTTGGGGCTACACCTTC. Translated, it gives CASSFGQGATWGYTF. V gene TRBV7-9 combines with J gene TRBJ1-2; 11 bases fit TRBD1. The length of the CDR3 is 15 residues. The germline CDR1 and CDR2 sequences are SEHNR and FQNEAQ (reference sequence). V lost 3 bases and J lost 8; bases outside the gene matches: 8.

The chain couples TRBV3-1 (or the pseudogene TRBV3-2) to TRBJ1-5; 7 bases align to TRBD1. Trimming at V came to 4 bases and at J to 0 bases, leaving 9 bases not matched to a gene. CDR1 is LGHDT and CDR2 is YNNKEL in the germline V gene (reference sequence). CDR3 length: 17 amino acids. The CDR3, as DNA: TGTGCCAGCAGCCTTTCCGGGACAGTCTATAGCAATCAGCCCCAGCATTTT. The encoded protein is CASSLSGTVYSNQPQHF.

The chain joins TRBV2 to TRBJ2-3; 9 bases line up with TRBD2. The CDR3 loop spans 15 amino acids. J lost 2 bases, V lost 6 bases, and 6 bases had no gene match. Germline V gives CDR1 SNHLY, CDR2 FYNNEI. This CDR3 is CASRAGTSPTDTQYF. The CDR3 DNA is TGTGCCAGCAGGGCCGGGACTAGCCCCACAGATACGCAGTATTTT.

The chain links TRBV2 to TRBJ1-5; 11 bases match TRBD1. V lost 6 bases, J lost 6 bases, and 7 bases stayed unmatched. Germline-derived CDR1 and CDR2 are SNHLY and FYNNEI. The CDR3 is 15 amino acids. CDR3 amino acids: CASRRDRGTGQPQHF. CDR3 nucleotide sequence: TGTGCCAGCAGGCGGGACAGGGGGACGGGTCAGCCCCAGCATTTT.

The chain is built from TRBV28 and TRBJ1-6; D gene unclear. The length of the CDR3 is 15 residues. Germline V CDR1 and CDR2: MDHEN, SYDVKM. Trimming left V 10 bases short and J 4 bases short, with 17 bases between. The CDR3 nucleotides are TGTGCCACCAGGAGACTAGACCGGTATAATTCACCCCTCCACTTT. Residues: CATRRLDRYNSPLHF.

The V and J genes are TRBV6-5 and TRBJ2-4; no clear D. The V gene lost 0 bases and the J gene lost 5 bases, with 8 bases spanning the gap. The CDR3 has 14 amino acids. CDR1 is MNHEY, CDR2 SVGAGI, per germline. DNA of the CDR3: TGTGCCAGCAGTTACTCGACCGGAGAAAACATTCAGTACTTC. As protein: CASSYSTGENIQYF.

The rearrangement joins TRBV2 to TRBJ2-3, with TRBD2 matching over 10 bases. Germline V gives CDR1 SNHLY, CDR2 FYNNEI. The CDR3 spans 16 residues. Trimming at V came to 1 base and at J to 1 base, leaving 2 bases not matched to a gene. The CDR3 region has the DNA TGTGCCAGCAGTGAAGGTCTAGCGGGAGGCACAGATACGCAGTATTTT. It translates to CASSEGLAGGTDTQYF.

About this clone itself: A junction end diverges from the germline sequence, so it may reflect a read error. The chain carries TRBV7-9 and TRBJ1-2, with D possibly matching TRBD1 (6 bases). CDR1 and CDR2 (germline): SEHNR, FQNEAQ (reference sequence). The CDR3 consists of 11 residues. CDR3 protein: CASSLGGQANF. As DNA, the CDR3 is TGTGCCAGCAGCTTAGGGGGGCAGGCCAACTTC.

J is TRBJ2-7 and V is TRBV9, with D unclear. With 0 bases removed from V and 1 base from J, the gap between germline ends came to 11 bases. CDR1 and CDR2 from the germline V gene are SGDLS and YYNGEE. This CDR3 comprises 15 residues. CDR3 sequence (DNA): TGTGCCAGCAGCGTAGAATGGTCCAGTTCCTACGAGCAGTACTTC. Protein sequence: CASSVEWSSSYEQYF. The full variable domain, rest sourced from reference TRBV9 and TRBJ2-7, is DSGVTQTPKHLITATGQRVTLRCSPRSGDLSVYWYQQSLDQGLQFLIQYYNGEERAKGNILERFSAQQFPDLHSELNLSSLELGDSALYFCASSVEWSSSYEQYFGPGTRLTVT.

This sequence joins TRBV7-9 and TRBJ1-3; D is possibly TRBD1 (5 bases). There are 14 residues in the CDR3. Trimming took off 4 bases at V and 0 bases at J, with 7 bases between the two ends. Germline V lookup: CDR1 SEHNR, CDR2 FQNEAQ (reference sequence). CDR3 protein: CASSSDSSGNTIYF. CDR3 in DNA: TGTGCCAGCAGCTCAGACAGCTCTGGAAACACCATATATTTT.

This chain uses TRBV13 with TRBJ1-1; TRBD1 matches at 7 bases. CDR1 PRHDT and CDR2 FYEKMQ come from the germline V gene (reference sequence). Trimming at V came to 4 bases and at J to 9 bases, leaving 8 bases not matched to a gene. The CDR3 consists of 13 residues. The CDR3 loop reads CASSSGTDSKAFF. The CDR3 DNA sequence: TGTGCCAGCAGCTCCGGGACAGACAGTAAAGCTTTCTTT.

The chain uses TRBV6-5 and TRBJ2-5; tentative D call: TRBD2 (5 bases). The V end was cut by 5 bases, the J end by 5 bases, with 12 bases between. CDR3 size: 13 residues. Germline V gives CDR1 MNHEY, CDR2 SVGAGI. The CDR3 sequence: CASSQPPGETQYF. The DNA for the CDR3 is TGTGCCAGCAGTCAACCCCCGGGGGAGACCCAGTACTTC.

The chain links TRBV5-1 to TRBJ2-1; D remains unclear. V was cut by 0 bases and J by 7 bases, with 8 bases left in between. The germline CDR1 and CDR2 sequences are SGHRS and YFSETQ. The CDR3 is made up of 13 amino acids. In DNA, the CDR3 is TGCGCCAGCAGCTTGGCAATCGAGAATGAGCAGTTCTTC. This encodes CASSLAIENEQFF.

CDR3 sequence reads: CASDRARETQYF. The CDR3 coding sequence is TGTGCCAGCGACAGGGCGAGGGAGACCCAGTACTTC. The chain joins TRBV6-5 to TRBJ2-5, with 7 nucleotides matching TRBD1. V trimming: 8 bases; J trimming: 5 bases; junction bases outside the gene matches: 5. Germline-derived CDR1 and CDR2 are MNHEY and SVGAGI. The CDR3 consists of 12 residues.

This clone was found once. The chain employs TRBV15 and TRBJ2-3; 8 bases line up with TRBD1. The CDR3 runs to 15 residues. The trim removed 5 bases at V and 0 bases at J, leaving 4 bases unmatched. Germline-derived CDR1 and CDR2 are LNHNV and YYDKDF (reference sequence). The CDR3 loop is CATSYRTGSTDTQYF. The CDR3 nucleotides are TGTGCCACCAGCTACCGGACAGGGAGCACAGATACGCAGTATTTT.

Here the CDR3 reads CASSAQGSGQPQHF. The CDR3 nucleotides are TGTGCCAGCAGCGCACAGGGATCGGGTCAGCCCCAGCATTTT. The chain joins TRBV9 to TRBJ1-5; TRBD1 is a possible D gene (6 bases). The CDR3 extends over 14 amino acids. The germline V gene encodes CDR1 SGDLS and CDR2 YYNGEE. The ends were cut back, 3 bases at V and 6 bases at J, with 13 bases in the middle.

V gene TRBV7-2 combines with J gene TRBJ2-1; no reliable D call. The CDR3 covers 14 residues. CDR1 and CDR2 from the germline V gene are SGHTA and FQGNSA. The V gene lost 1 base and the J gene lost 2 bases, with 6 bases spanning the gap. CDR3 DNA sequence: TGTGCCAGCAGCTTAGACAGCACCTACAATGAGCAGTTCTTC. Its protein is CASSLDSTYNEQFF.

This chain uses TRBV6-4 with TRBJ2-3, with 10 bases identical to TRBD2. Unmatched junction bases numbered 11, after V lost 6 bases and J lost 2 bases. The CDR3 extends over 17 amino acids. Per germline, CDR1 MRHNA and CDR2 SNTAGT. The DNA for the CDR3 is TGTGCCAGCAGCCCCGAGTTAGCGGGGGGACCCACAGATACGCAGTATTTT. Protein product: CASSPELAGGPTDTQYF.

This chain links TRBV2 with TRBJ2-5; TRBD2 matches 7 bases. Germline values: CDR1 SNHLY, CDR2 FYNNEI. The length of the CDR3 is 14 residues. Unmatched junction bases numbered 3, after V lost 3 bases and J lost 2 bases. For the CDR3, the DNA is TGTGCCAGCAGTGACCCAGCGGGGCAAGAGACCCAGTACTTC. The encoded protein is CASSDPAGQETQYF.

The chain joins TRBV5-1 to TRBJ2-3; a possible D gene is TRBD1 (5 bases). Per the germline V gene, CDR1 is SGHRS and CDR2 is YFSETQ. The CDR3 is 13 residues long. The V gene lost 4 bases and the J gene lost 2 bases, with 8 bases spanning the gap. The CDR3 spells CASSLDITDTQYF. In DNA, the CDR3 is TGCGCCAGCAGCCTGGACATCACAGATACGCAGTATTTT.